This TCR beta chain came from a study of cytomegalovirus exposure and HLA in healthy donors. This PCR relied on a set of 60 Vbeta primers and 13 Jbeta primers. Using immunoSEQ multiplex PCR, the repertoire was profiled, and TCRdb retains in-frame clones only, with some absent. Altogether around 190,000 clones are present, approximately 79% being singletons, with the ten largest covering around 4.3%. Donors were nominally healthy when sampled, though unrecorded immune exposures were likely. The specimen was PBMCs. The clonotype was recovered from a woman aged 30 to 39 in good health and CMV-seropositive.

The CDR3 DNA reads as TGCAGCGTCCCCCGAGGGGGTGAGCAGTTCTTC. Residues: CSVPRGGEQFF. The genes are TRBV29-1 and TRBJ2-1; possible D gene TRBD1, 6 bases. This CDR3 comprises 11 residues. Germline V CDR1 and CDR2: SQVTM, ANQGSEA. V lost 6 bases and J 9 bases, leaving 12 bases between the germline ends.